This T cell receptor beta chain was recovered during a study of blood T cell repertoires in COVID-19. This table comes from immunoSEQ multiplex PCR, and its TCRdb copy is limited to in-frame clones, with some not included. The top ten clones hold about 9.5% of a sample with approximately 130,000 clones, around 83% of them seen once. The CDR3 length is 13 residues. The trim removed 5 bases at V and 5 bases at J, leaving 0 bases unmatched. Per germline, CDR1 MRHNA and CDR2 SNTAGT. The specimen was peripheral blood. The V and J genes are TRBV6-4 and TRBJ1-6; 7 bases fit TRBD1. The sequence was collected from a man aged 35 to 55 with active or convalescent COVID-19. The CDR3 reads CASSTGDNSPLHF. The CDR3 DNA follows: TGTGCCAGCAGTACAGGGGATAATTCACCCCTCCACTTT.